This T cell receptor beta chain was identified in a study of shared clonotypes between healthy human individuals. Profiled with immunoSEQ multiplex PCR; TCRdb holds only in-frame clones, not every one. The sample includes roughly 2.1 million clones, approximately 94% of them seen just once. Positive CCR7 selection of CD45RO-negative cells yielded the naive CD8 cells, and terminally differentiated effector memory CD45RA+ cells were excluded. The V gene's germline CDR1 is SGHRS and CDR2 YFSETQ. The CDR3 is 18 amino acids. Trimming at V came to 3 bases and at J to 3 bases, leaving 14 bases not matched to a gene.

The specimen was naive CD8+ T cells from PBMCs. The TCR sequence derives from a man aged 18-30 years in good health. Some clones in this sample may be carry-over from other donors' samples. The V call is TRBV5-1, the J call TRBJ2-1; 8 bases are a match to TRBD1. CDR3 sequence reads: CASSSVGLGTGYYNEQFF. The CDR3 nucleotides are TGCGCCAGCAGCTCTGTCGGGCTGGGGACAGGATACTACAATGAGCAGTTCTTC.